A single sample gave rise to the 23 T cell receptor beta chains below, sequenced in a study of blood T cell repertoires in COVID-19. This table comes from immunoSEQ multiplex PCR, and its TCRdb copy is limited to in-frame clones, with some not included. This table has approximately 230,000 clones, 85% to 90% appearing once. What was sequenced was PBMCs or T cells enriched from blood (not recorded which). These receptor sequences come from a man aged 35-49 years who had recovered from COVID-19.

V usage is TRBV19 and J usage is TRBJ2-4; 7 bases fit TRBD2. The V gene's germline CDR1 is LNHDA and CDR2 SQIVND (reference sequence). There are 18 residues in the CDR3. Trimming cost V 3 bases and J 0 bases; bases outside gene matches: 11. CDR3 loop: CASSIGRRRERAKNIQYF. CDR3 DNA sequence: TGTGCCAGTAGTATTGGGCGAAGGCGGGAGCGAGCCAAAAACATTCAGTACTTC. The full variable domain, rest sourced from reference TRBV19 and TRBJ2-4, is DGGITQSPKYLFRKEGQNVTLSCEQNLNHDAMYWYRQDPGQGLRLIYYSQIVNDFQKGDIAEGYSVSREKKESFPLTVTSAQKNPTAFYLCASSIGRRRERAKNIQYFGAGTRLSVL.

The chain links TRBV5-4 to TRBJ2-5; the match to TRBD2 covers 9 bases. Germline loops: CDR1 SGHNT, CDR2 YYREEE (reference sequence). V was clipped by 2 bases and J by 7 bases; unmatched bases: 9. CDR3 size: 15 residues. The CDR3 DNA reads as TGTGCCAGCAGCTTATCAGCGGGGGGACTCGGGACCCAGTACTTC. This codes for CASSLSAGGLGTQYF.

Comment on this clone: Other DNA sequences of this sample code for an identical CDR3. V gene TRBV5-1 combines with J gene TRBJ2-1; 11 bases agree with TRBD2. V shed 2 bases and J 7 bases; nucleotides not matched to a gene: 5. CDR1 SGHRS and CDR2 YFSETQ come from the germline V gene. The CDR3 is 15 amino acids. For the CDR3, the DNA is TGCGCCAGCAGCTTAGCCACTAGCGGGGGTAATGAGCAGTTCTTC. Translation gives CASSLATSGGNEQFF.

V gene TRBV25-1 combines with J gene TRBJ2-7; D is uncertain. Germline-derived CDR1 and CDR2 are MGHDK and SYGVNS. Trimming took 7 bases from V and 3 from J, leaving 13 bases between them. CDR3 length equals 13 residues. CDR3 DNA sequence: TGTGCCAGCACCCCGGGTCTTATCTACGAGCAGTACTTC. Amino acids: CASTPGLIYEQYF.

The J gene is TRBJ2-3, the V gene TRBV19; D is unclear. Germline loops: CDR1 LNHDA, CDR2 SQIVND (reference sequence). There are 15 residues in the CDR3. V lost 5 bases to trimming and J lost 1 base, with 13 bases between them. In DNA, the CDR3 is TGTGCCAGTAGTTGGCGGCCCGCACGCACAGATACGCAGTATTTT. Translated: CASSWRPARTDTQYF. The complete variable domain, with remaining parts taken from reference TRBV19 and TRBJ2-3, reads DGGITQSPKYLFRKEGQNVTLSCEQNLNHDAMYWYRQDPGQGLRLIYYSQIVNDFQKGDIAEGYSVSREKKESFPLTVTSAQKNPTAFYLCASSWRPARTDTQYFGPGTRLTVL.

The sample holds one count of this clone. The CDR3 DNA reads as TGTGCCACCAGCAGTACAGGGGTAAAAAACATTCAGTACTTC. Residues: CATSSTGVKNIQYF. The V gene is TRBV15, the J gene TRBJ2-4; 7 positions agree with TRBD1. Germline CDR1 reads LNHNV; CDR2 reads YYDKDF (reference sequence). The CDR3 has 14 residues. V lost 3 bases to trimming and J lost 4 bases; unmatched junction nucleotides: 3.

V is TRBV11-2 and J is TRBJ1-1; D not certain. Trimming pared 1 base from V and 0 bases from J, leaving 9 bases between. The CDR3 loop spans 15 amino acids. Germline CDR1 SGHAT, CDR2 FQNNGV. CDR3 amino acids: CASSLAAGLNTEAFF. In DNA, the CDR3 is TGTGCCAGCAGCTTAGCGGCAGGCCTGAACACTGAAGCTTTCTTT.

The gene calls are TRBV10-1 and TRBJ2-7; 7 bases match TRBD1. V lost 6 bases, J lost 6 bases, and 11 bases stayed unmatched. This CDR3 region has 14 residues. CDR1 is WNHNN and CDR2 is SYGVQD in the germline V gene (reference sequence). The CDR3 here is CASSRTGVPGEQYF. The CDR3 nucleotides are TGCGCCAGCAGCCGGACAGGCGTGCCGGGCGAGCAGTACTTC.

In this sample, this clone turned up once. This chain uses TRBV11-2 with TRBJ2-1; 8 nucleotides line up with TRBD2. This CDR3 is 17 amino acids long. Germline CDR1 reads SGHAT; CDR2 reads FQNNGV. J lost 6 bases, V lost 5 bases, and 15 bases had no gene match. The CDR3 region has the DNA TGTGCCAGCAGCCTCCGGGGTAGCGGGGTTGTTATCAATGAGCAGTTCTTC. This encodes CASSLRGSGVVINEQFF.

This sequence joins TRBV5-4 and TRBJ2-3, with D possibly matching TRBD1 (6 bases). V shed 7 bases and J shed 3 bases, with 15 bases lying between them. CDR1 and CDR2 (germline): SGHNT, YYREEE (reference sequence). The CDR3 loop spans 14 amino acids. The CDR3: CASHLTGRTDTQYF. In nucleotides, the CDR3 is TGTGCCAGCCATTTAACAGGGAGAACAGATACGCAGTATTTT.

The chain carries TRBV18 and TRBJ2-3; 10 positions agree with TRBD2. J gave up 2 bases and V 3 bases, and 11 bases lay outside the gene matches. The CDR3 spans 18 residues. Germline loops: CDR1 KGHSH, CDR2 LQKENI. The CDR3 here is CASSPNPGTSGTTDTQYF. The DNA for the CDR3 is TGTGCCAGCTCACCGAACCCGGGAACTAGCGGGACCACAGATACGCAGTATTTT.

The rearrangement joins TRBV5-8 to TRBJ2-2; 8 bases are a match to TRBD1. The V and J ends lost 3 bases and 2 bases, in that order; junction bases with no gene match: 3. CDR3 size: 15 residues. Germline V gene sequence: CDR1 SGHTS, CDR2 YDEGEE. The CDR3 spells CASSSGQGNTGELFF. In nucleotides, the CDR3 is TGTGCCAGCAGCTCAGGACAGGGCAACACCGGGGAGCTGTTTTTT. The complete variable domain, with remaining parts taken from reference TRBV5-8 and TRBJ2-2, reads EAGVTQSPTHLIKTRGQQATLRCSPISGHTSVYWYQQALGLGLQFLLWYDEGEERNRGNFPPRFSGRQFPNYSSELNVNALELEDSALYLCASSSGQGNTGELFFGEGSRLTVL.

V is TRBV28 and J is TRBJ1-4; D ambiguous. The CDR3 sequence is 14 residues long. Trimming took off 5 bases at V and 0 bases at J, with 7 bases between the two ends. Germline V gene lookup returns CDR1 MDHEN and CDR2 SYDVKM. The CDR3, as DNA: TGTGCCAGCAGTGAGCCCGCAACTAATGAAAAACTGTTTTTT. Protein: CASSEPATNEKLFF.

Written as DNA, the CDR3 is TGCGCCAGCAGTGGTACCGGGACAGACCATGGCTACACCTTC. Translating it yields CASSGTGTDHGYTF. The chain links TRBV10-1 to TRBJ1-2; TRBD1 agrees at 7 bases. With 4 bases clipped from V and 6 bases from J, the junction kept 8 bases outside the gene matches. Germline V gene data show CDR1 as WNHNN and CDR2 as SYGVQD (reference sequence). The length of the CDR3 is 14 residues.

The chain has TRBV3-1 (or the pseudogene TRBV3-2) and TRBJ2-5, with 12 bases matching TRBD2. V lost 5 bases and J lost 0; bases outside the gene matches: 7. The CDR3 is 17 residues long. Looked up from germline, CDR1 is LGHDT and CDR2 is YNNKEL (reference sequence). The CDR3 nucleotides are TGTGCCAGCAGCTTAGGACTAGCGGGGCGGTACCAAGAGACCCAGTACTTC. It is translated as CASSLGLAGRYQETQYF.

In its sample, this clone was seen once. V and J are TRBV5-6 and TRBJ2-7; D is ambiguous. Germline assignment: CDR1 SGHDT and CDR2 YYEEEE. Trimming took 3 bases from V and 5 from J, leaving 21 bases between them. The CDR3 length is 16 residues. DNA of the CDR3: TGTGCCAGCAGCTGGTCCGTGGCCGCGGTATCCAACGAGCAGTACTTC. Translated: CASSWSVAAVSNEQYF.

The CDR3 nucleotides read TGTGCCAGCAGTGAAACGGGGGGAAATTCTCCCCAGCATTTT. Amino acid sequence: CASSETGGNSPQHF. The V and J genes are TRBV6-1 and TRBJ1-5; weak D call: TRBD1 (5 bases). Trimming took 2 bases from V and 10 from J, leaving 15 bases between them. The CDR3 is 14 amino acids. Germline V gives CDR1 MNHNS, CDR2 SASEGT.

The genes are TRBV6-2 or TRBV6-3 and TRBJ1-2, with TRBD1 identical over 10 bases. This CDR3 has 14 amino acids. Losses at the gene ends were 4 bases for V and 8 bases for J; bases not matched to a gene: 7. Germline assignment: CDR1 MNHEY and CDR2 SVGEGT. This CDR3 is CASSWTGGSGGYTF. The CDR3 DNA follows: TGTGCCAGCAGTTGGACAGGGGGAAGCGGCGGCTACACCTTC.

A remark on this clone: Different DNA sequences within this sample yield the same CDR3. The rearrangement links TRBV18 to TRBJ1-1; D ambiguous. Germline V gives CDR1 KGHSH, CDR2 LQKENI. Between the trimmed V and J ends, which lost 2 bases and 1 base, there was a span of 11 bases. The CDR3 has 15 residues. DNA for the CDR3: TGTGCCAGCTCACCAGCAGGCCGGGAGAACACTGAAGCTTTCTTT. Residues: CASSPAGRENTEAFF.

The CDR3 nucleotides are TGTGCCAGCAGCCCGAGCCGGGACAGGGGGAACACTGAAGCTTTCTTT. Translated: CASSPSRDRGNTEAFF. The J gene is TRBJ1-1, the V gene TRBV7-9, with 10 positions matching TRBD1. The junction had 7 bases not matched to a gene; V was cut back by 5 bases and J by 1 base. The CDR3 spans 16 residues. Germline V lookup: CDR1 SEHNR, CDR2 FQNEAQ (reference sequence). The full variable domain, in which reference TRBV7-9 and TRBJ1-1 provide the parts outside the CDR3, is DTGVSQNPRHKITKRGQNVTFRCDPISEHNRLYWYRQTLGQGPEFLTYFQNEAQLEKSRLLSDRFSAERPKGSFSTLEIQRTEQGDSAMYLCASSPSRDRGNTEAFFGQGTRLTVV.

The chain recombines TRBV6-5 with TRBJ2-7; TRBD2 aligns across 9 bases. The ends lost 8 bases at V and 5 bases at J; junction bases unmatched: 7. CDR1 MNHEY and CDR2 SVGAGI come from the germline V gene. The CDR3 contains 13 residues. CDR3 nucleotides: TGTGCCAGCTGGGGTAGCGGGAGACACGAGCAGTACTTC. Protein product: CASWGSGRHEQYF.

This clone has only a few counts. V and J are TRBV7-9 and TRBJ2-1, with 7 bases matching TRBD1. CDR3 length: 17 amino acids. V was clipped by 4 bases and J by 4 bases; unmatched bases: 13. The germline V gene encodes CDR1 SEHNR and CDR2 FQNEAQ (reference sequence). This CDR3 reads CASSSNLDRLLYNEQFF. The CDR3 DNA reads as TGTGCCAGCAGCTCGAACTTGGACAGGCTCCTTTACAATGAGCAGTTCTTC. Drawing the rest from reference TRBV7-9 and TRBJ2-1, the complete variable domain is DTGVSQNPRHKITKRGQNVTFRCDPISEHNRLYWYRQTLGQGPEFLTYFQNEAQLEKSRLLSDRFSAERPKGSFSTLEIQRTEQGDSAMYLCASSSNLDRLLYNEQFFGPGTRLTVL.

The CDR3 loop is CASSFYESEAFF. The CDR3 region has the DNA TGTGCCAGCAGCTTCTATGAGTCTGAAGCTTTCTTT. The chain carries TRBV7-9 and TRBJ1-1; D uncertain. V was shortened by 3 bases and J by 6 bases, with 8 bases between the two germline ends. Germline CDR1 reads SEHNR; CDR2 reads FQNEAQ (reference sequence). This CDR3 has 12 amino acids.